This T cell receptor beta chain emerged from a study of shared clonotypes between healthy human individuals. Profiled with immunoSEQ multiplex PCR; TCRdb holds only in-frame clones, not every one. This sample yields over a million clones, of which approximately 96% are seen a single time; about 1.2% belongs to the top ten. Germline assignment: CDR1 SGHAT and CDR2 FQNNGV. The V end was cut by 1 base, the J end by 11 bases, with 16 bases between. This CDR3 has 14 amino acids. The specimen was naive CD4+ T cells sorted from blood. Regarding subset: CD45RA+ positively selected. The chain employs TRBV11-2 and TRBJ2-3, with D possibly being TRBD2 (6 bases). This clonotype originated in a young man in good health. CDR3 protein: CASSLAGPRGGQYF. The DNA for the CDR3 is TGTGCCAGCAGCTTAGCGGGACCTAGGGGAGGGCAGTATTTT.